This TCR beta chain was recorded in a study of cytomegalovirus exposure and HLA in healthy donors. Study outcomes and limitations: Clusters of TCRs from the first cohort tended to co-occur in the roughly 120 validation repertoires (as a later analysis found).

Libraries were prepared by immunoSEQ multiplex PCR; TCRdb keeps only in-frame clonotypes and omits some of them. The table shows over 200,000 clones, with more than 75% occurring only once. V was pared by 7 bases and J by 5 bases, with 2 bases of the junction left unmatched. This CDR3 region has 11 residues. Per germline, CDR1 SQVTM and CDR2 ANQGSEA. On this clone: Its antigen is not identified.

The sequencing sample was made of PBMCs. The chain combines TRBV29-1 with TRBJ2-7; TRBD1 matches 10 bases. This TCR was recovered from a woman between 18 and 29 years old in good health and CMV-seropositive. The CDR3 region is CSGDRGNEQYF. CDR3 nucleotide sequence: TGCAGCGGGGACAGGGGCAACGAGCAGTACTTC.